The rows below give T cell receptor beta chains drawn from one sample of a study of T cell responses to AZD1222 COVID-19 vaccine. TCRdb's table, derived via immunoSEQ multiplex PCR, lists solely in-frame clones and lacks some. The sample comprises 100,000 to 150,000 clones, around 83% of which are singletons, and over 25% rests with the top ten. Sequences were derived from peripheral blood, sampled 28 days after the second AZD1222 dose. Receptors were obtained from an adult who received the AZD1222 COVID-19 vaccine. The CDR3 runs from the conserved cysteine through the conserved F or W. The order of the fields is J gene, V gene, CDR3 protein.

j_gene: TRBJ2-5; v_gene: TRBV6-1; CDR3aa: CASSEALSGGEETQYF
j_gene: TRBJ1-5; v_gene: TRBV29-1; CDR3aa: CSVAQGLLGNQPQHF
j_gene: TRBJ2-5; v_gene: TRBV7-2; CDR3aa: CASSPKETQYF
j_gene: TRBJ2-7; v_gene: TRBV5-1; CDR3aa: CASSFRTGSYEQYF
j_gene: TRBJ1-2; v_gene: TRBV5-1; CDR3aa: CASSLDRVGSDYGYTF
j_gene: TRBJ2-1; v_gene: TRBV10-2; CDR3aa: CATVLDRMGNEQFF
j_gene: TRBJ1-1; v_gene: TRBV7-2; CDR3aa: CASSFGGWNTEAFF
j_gene: TRBJ1-1; v_gene: TRBV5-6; CDR3aa: CASSTSDRGTEAFF
j_gene: TRBJ2-1; v_gene: TRBV7-2; CDR3aa: CASSLLKVEQFF
j_gene: TRBJ2-2; v_gene: TRBV6-4; CDR3aa: CASSDSDLKPGELFF
j_gene: TRBJ2-7; v_gene: TRBV27; CDR3aa: CASSWQAYSYEQYF
j_gene: TRBJ1-4; v_gene: TRBV7-9; CDR3aa: CASSLGQRRATNEKLFF
j_gene: TRBJ1-2; v_gene: TRBV9; CDR3aa: CASNHPGQGYGYTF
j_gene: TRBJ2-7; v_gene: TRBV27; CDR3aa: CASSFLAGGSYEQYF
j_gene: TRBJ1-3; v_gene: TRBV30; CDR3aa: CAWSALRGLGNTIYF
j_gene: TRBJ2-1; v_gene: TRBV6-4; CDR3aa: CASSGDSIGEQFF
j_gene: TRBJ2-7; v_gene: TRBV9; CDR3aa: CASSVASGGTYEQYF
j_gene: TRBJ1-6; v_gene: TRBV21-1; CDR3aa: CASSTTGAVYNSPLHF
j_gene: TRBJ1-1; v_gene: TRBV11-2; CDR3aa: CASSLIGPANTEAFF
j_gene: TRBJ1-1; v_gene: TRBV30; CDR3aa: CAWRGGVHSPGAFF
j_gene: TRBJ1-2; v_gene: TRBV6-1; CDR3aa: CASSELYRTAGSNYGYTF
j_gene: TRBJ2-7; v_gene: TRBV6-5; CDR3aa: CASSYFPGQAYEQYF
j_gene: TRBJ2-1; v_gene: TRBV29-1; CDR3aa: CSVEGSGGAYNEQFF
j_gene: TRBJ1-3; v_gene: TRBV4-1; CDR3aa: CASSLGGGRNTIYF
j_gene: TRBJ1-3; v_gene: TRBV10-3; CDR3aa: CAISVSGDGNTIYF
j_gene: TRBJ2-3; v_gene: TRBV5-1; CDR3aa: CASSSQTSRSTDTQYF
j_gene: TRBJ2-1; v_gene: TRBV5-1; CDR3aa: CASSLNAASSYNEQFF
j_gene: TRBJ2-7; v_gene: TRBV18; CDR3aa: CASSPGQDHYEQYF
j_gene: TRBJ2-1; v_gene: TRBV12-5; CDR3aa: CASGLVPGGPDNEQFF
j_gene: TRBJ2-7; v_gene: TRBV5-8; CDR3aa: CASSGGRQGAREQYF
j_gene: TRBJ2-3; v_gene: TRBV7-2; CDR3aa: CASSLRGRITDTQYF
j_gene: TRBJ2-1; v_gene: TRBV7-9; CDR3aa: CASSLARNEQFF
j_gene: TRBJ1-1; v_gene: TRBV7-3; CDR3aa: CASSPAPGRDTEAFF
j_gene: TRBJ1-5; v_gene: TRBV2; CDR3aa: CASLAQGISNQPQHF
j_gene: TRBJ2-4; v_gene: TRBV28; CDR3aa: CASIGQQTNIQYF
j_gene: TRBJ2-5; v_gene: TRBV5-1; CDR3aa: CASSLVGTGDQETQYF
j_gene: TRBJ2-1; v_gene: TRBV5-1; CDR3aa: CASSELGSYNEQFF
j_gene: TRBJ2-1; v_gene: TRBV19; CDR3aa: CASSTPGTGGWLAEQFF
j_gene: TRBJ2-5; v_gene: TRBV7-3; CDR3aa: CASSYRGLEETQYF
j_gene: TRBJ1-3; v_gene: TRBV3-1/TRBV3-2; CDR3aa: CASSHERRGNTIYF
j_gene: TRBJ1-2; v_gene: TRBV6-2/TRBV6-3; CDR3aa: CASSPSYGYTF
j_gene: TRBJ1-1; v_gene: TRBV18; CDR3aa: CASSPSTGETEAFF
j_gene: TRBJ1-2; v_gene: TRBV7-2; CDR3aa: CASSLGDTAQGGYTF
j_gene: TRBJ1-5; v_gene: TRBV4-3; CDR3aa: CASSQNGPGQPQHF
j_gene: TRBJ1-5; v_gene: TRBV15; CDR3aa: CATSRDRVGNQPQHF
j_gene: TRBJ1-5; v_gene: TRBV4-1; CDR3aa: CASSQPLNSNQPQHF
j_gene: TRBJ2-1; v_gene: TRBV27; CDR3aa: CASSLGFDTHEQFF
j_gene: TRBJ2-4; v_gene: TRBV28; CDR3aa: CASQGPQADLAKNIQYF
j_gene: TRBJ1-6; v_gene: TRBV14; CDR3aa: CASSQRTGGNSPLHF
j_gene: TRBJ2-5; v_gene: TRBV6-5; CDR3aa: CASRFSGWETQYF
j_gene: TRBJ2-7; v_gene: TRBV11-2; CDR3aa: CASSLLQGAYEQYF
j_gene: TRBJ1-5; v_gene: TRBV4-2; CDR3aa: CASSQEIQGGQPQHF
j_gene: TRBJ2-1; v_gene: TRBV11-2; CDR3aa: CASSSTIWALGSSTREQFF
j_gene: TRBJ2-7; v_gene: TRBV5-6; CDR3aa: CASSLTRQFSYEQYF